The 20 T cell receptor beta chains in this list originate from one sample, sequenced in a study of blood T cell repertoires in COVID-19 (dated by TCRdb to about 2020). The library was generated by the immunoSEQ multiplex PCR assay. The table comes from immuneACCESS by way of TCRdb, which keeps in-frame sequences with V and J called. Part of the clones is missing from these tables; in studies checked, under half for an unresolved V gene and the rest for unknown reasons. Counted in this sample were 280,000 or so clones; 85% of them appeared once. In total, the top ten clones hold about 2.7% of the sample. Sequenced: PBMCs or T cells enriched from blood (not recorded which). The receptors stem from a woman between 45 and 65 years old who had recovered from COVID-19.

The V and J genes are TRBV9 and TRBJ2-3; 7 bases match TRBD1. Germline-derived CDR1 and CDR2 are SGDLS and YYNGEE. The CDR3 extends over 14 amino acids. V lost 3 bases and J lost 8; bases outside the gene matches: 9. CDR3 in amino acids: CASSARDSYSTQYF. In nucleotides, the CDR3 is TGTGCCAGCAGCGCTCGGGACAGTTACAGTACGCAGTATTTT.

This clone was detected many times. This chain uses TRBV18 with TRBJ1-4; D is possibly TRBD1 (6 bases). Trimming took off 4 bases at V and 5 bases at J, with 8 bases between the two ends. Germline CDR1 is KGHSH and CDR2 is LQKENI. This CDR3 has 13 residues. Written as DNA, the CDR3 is TGTGCCAGCTCACTGGACAGCAATGAAAAACTGTTTTTT. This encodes CASSLDSNEKLFF.

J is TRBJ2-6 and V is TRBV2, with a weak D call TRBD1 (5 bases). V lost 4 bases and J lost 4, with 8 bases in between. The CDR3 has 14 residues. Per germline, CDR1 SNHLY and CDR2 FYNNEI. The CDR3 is CASSAGLGANVLTF. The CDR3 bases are TGTGCCAGCAGTGCAGGGCTGGGGGCCAACGTCCTGACTTTC.

CDR3: CASSGRTANTGELFF. CDR3 DNA sequence: TGCGCCAGCAGCGGACGGACAGCGAACACCGGGGAGCTGTTTTTT. The chain uses TRBV5-1 and TRBJ2-2, with D possibly TRBD1 on 6 matching bases. This CDR3 has 15 residues. V lost 4 bases, J lost 0 bases, and 10 bases lay in between. Germline CDR1 reads SGHRS; CDR2 reads YFSETQ. The complete variable domain, with remaining parts taken from reference TRBV5-1 and TRBJ2-2, reads KAGVTQTPRYLIKTRGQQVTLSCSPISGHRSVSWYQQTPGQGLQFLFEYFSETQRNKGNFPGRFSGRQFSNSRSEMNVSTLELGDSALYLCASSGRTANTGELFFGEGSRLTVL.

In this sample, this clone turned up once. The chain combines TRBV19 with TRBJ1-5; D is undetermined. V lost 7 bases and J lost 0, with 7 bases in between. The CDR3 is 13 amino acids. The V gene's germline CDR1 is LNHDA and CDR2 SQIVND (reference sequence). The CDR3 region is CASTGDSNQPQHF. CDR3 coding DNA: TGTGCCAGTACCGGGGATAGCAATCAGCCCCAGCATTTT.

This CDR3 is CAWREQPNQPQHF. The CDR3 DNA reads as TGTGCCTGGAGAGAACAACCAAATCAGCCCCAGCATTTT. This chain links TRBV30 with TRBJ1-5; no reliable D call. The V end was cut by 3 bases, the J end by 4 bases, with 10 bases between. The CDR3 totals 13 residues. CDR1 is GTSNPN and CDR2 is SVGIG in the germline V gene (reference sequence).

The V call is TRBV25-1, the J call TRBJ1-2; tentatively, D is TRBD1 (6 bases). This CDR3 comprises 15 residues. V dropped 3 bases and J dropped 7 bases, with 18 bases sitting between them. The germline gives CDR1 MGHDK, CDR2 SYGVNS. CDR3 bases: TGTGCCAGCAGTGAGGGGGATCAGGGGCAACGTGGCTACACCTTC. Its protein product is CASSEGDQGQRGYTF.

Here the CDR3 reads CASSREGEGTEAFF. The CDR3 DNA follows: TGTGCCAGCAGTAGAGAAGGGGAGGGCACTGAAGCTTTCTTT. The chain is built from TRBV6-4 and TRBJ1-1; weak D call: TRBD1 (5 bases). Germline CDR1 is MRHNA and CDR2 is SNTAGT. The V and J ends lost 5 bases and 4 bases respectively, with 14 bases between them. This CDR3 is built from 14 residues.

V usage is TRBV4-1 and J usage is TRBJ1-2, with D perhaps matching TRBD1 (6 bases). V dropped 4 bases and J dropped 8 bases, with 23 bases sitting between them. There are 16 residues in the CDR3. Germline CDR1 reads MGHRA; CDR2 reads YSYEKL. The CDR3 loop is CASSLQYDRYNSGYTF. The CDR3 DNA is TGCGCCAGCAGCCTACAGTACGACAGGTACAACTCGGGCTACACCTTC.

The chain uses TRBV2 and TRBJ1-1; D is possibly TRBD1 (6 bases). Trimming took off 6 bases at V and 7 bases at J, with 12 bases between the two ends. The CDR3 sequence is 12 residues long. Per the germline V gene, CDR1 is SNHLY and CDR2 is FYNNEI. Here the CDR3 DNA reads TGTGCCAGCAGGGAGACAGGTTTTGAAGCTTTCTTT. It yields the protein CASRETGFEAFF.

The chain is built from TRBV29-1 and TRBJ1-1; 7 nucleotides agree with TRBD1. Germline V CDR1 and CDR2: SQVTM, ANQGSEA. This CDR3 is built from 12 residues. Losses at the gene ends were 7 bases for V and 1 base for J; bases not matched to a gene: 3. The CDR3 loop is CSGGQPNTEAFF. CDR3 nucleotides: TGCAGCGGGGGACAGCCGAACACTGAAGCTTTCTTT. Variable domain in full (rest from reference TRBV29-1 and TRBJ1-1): SAVISQKPSRDICQRGTSLTIQCQVDSQVTMMFWYRQQPGQSLTLIATANQGSEATYESGFVIDKFPISRPNLTFSTLTVSNMSPEDSSIYLCSGGQPNTEAFFGQGTRLTVV.

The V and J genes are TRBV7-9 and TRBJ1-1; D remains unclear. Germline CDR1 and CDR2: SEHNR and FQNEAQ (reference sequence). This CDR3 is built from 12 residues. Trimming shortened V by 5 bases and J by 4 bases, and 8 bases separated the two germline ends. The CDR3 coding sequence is TGTGCCAGCAGCCCTCGAGGCACTGAAGCTTTCTTT. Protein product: CASSPRGTEAFF.

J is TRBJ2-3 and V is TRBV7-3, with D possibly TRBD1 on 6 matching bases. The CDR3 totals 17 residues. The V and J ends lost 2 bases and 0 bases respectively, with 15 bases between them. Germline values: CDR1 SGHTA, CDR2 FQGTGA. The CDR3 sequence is CASSLQGQGFSTDTQYF. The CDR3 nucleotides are TGTGCCAGCAGCTTACAGGGGCAGGGGTTTAGCACAGATACGCAGTATTTT.

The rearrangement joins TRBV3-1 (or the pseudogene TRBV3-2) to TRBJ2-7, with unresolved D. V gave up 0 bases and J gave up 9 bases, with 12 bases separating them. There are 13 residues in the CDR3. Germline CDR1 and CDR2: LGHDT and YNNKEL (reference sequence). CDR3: CASSQDRVSGQYF. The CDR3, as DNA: TGTGCCAGCAGCCAAGATCGTGTGAGTGGGCAGTACTTC.

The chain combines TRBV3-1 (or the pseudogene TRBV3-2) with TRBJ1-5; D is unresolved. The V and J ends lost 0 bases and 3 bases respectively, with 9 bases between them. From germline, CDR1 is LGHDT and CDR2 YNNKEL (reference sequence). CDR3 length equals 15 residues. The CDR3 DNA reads TGTGCCAGCAGCCAAGATCTCCGGGACAATCAGCCCCAGCATTTT. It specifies CASSQDLRDNQPQHF.

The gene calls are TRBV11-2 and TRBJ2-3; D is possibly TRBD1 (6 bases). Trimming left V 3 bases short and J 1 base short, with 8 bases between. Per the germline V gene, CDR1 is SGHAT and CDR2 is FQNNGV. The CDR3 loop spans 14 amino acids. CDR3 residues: CASSFWGRTDTQYF. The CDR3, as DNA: TGTGCCAGCAGCTTTTGGGGGCGCACAGATACGCAGTATTTT.

The CDR3 spells CASSPLQGRNTEAFF. CDR3 nucleotide sequence: TGCGCCAGCAGCCCTCTACAGGGGAGGAACACTGAAGCTTTCTTT. The rearrangement joins TRBV5-1 to TRBJ1-1, with TRBD1 matching over 7 bases. The trim removed 4 bases at V and 1 base at J, leaving 7 bases unmatched. CDR1 is SGHRS and CDR2 is YFSETQ in the germline V gene. This CDR3 has 15 residues.

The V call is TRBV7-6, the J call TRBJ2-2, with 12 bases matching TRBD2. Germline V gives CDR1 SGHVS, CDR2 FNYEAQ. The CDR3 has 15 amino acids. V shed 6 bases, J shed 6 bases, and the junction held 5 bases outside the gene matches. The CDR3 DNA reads TGTGCCAGCAGGCTAGCGGGAGGGTTGCCCGGGGAGCTGTTTTTT. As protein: CASRLAGGLPGELFF. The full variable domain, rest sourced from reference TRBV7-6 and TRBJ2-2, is GAGVSQSPRYKVTKRGQDVALRCDPISGHVSLYWYRQALGQGPEFLTYFNYEAQQDKSGLPNDRFSAERPEGSISTLTIQRTEQRDSAMYRCASRLAGGLPGELFFGEGSRLTVL.

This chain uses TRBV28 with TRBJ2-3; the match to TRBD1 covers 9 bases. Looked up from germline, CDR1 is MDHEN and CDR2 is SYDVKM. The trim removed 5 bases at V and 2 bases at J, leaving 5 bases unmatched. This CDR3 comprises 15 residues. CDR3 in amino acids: CASSDGQGHTDTQYF. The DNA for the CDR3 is TGTGCCAGCAGTGACGGACAGGGGCACACAGATACGCAGTATTTT. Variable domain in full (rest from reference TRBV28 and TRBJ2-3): DVKVTQSSRYLVKRTGEKVFLECVQDMDHENMFWYRQDPGLGLRLIYFSYDVKMKEKGDIPEGYSVSREKKERFSLILESASTNQTSMYLCASSDGQGHTDTQYFGPGTRLTVL.

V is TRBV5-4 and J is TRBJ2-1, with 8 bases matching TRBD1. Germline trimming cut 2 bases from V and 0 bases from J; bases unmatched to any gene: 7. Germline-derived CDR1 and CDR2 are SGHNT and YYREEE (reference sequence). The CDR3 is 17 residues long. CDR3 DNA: TGTGCCAGCAGCTTAACCAGGGGGCTAGGCTCCTACAATGAGCAGTTCTTC. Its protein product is CASSLTRGLGSYNEQFF.